Described below is a single TCR beta chain sequence and its context. The sample holds a few counts of this clonotype. It lacks a known antigen. Base quality data are lacking; no much larger clone is found one base away. From V the trimming removes 5 bases and from J it removes 7 bases, while the gene matches leave 10 bases of the junction unaccounted for. Counted from cysteine to phenylalanine, this CDR3 has 14 amino acids. Just CDR3 DNA is preserved here, 42 bases in frame from base 1. This specimen belongs to a study of T-cell memory formation after mild COVID-19 (dated by TCRdb to about 2021). Study-level background: TCR sequence clusters from the two donors were largely donor specific. In a couple of donors, T-cell clones that expanded and contracted after mild COVID-19 were tracked by sequencing TCRalpha and TCRbeta repertoires over time. Two young, previously healthy adult volunteers made up the cohort, one male and one female. Broad study findings and their caveats: Contracting CD4+ clones were located mainly in the CM and EM memory subsets, whereas CD8+ clones were found to be enriched in EMRA. The study included only a couple of mild cases, and larger cohorts that include severe cases with pre-infection samples were judged to be necessary. Some responding clones were detected in pre-infection memory, which suggested that pre-existing cross-reactive memory T cells had joined the SARS-CoV-2 response. The second-wave clones that peaked on day 37 were not confirmed to be SARS-CoV-2 specific. From day 15 to 85, contracting clones showed balanced CD4/CD8 phenotypes, whereas a second wave of clones that expanded from day 15 to 37 leaned towards CD4+.

TCRdb records Illumina NovaSeq 6000 as the sequencer. TCRalpha and TCRbeta cDNA libraries were constructed by 5'RACE with constant-segment primers, with sample barcodes and unique molecular identifiers being introduced. Trizol reagent was used to extract RNA from every sample. Library amplification was performed in two PCR steps, and a second sample barcode and Illumina TruSeq adapters were introduced in the second step. The libraries were sequenced on an Illumina NovaSeq using 2 x 150 bp paired-end reads. On the authors' methods: Demultiplexing of reads and collapsing into UMI-guided consensus sequences were performed with migec v1.2.7. Using mixcr v2.1.11, UMI consensuses were aligned to TRA and TRB V and J templates and then assembled into clonotypes. Clonotypes were classified as expanded or contracted when called significant by both edgeR and NoisET, with noise models trained on biological replicates. For edgeR calls, a false discovery rate-adjusted p below 0.01 and a log2 fold-change threshold of 1 were applied. As an exploratory analysis of dynamics, PCA with hierarchical clustering was applied to max-normalized trajectories of the 1000 most abundant clonotypes. Separately sequenced CD4+ and CD8+ repertoires were used to assign the CD4 or CD8 phenotype of responding clones. TCRdb itself trimmed the public reads at Q25 with fastp, ran MiXCR and retained productive beta chains. Under each unique CDR3 protein, matching rows form one entry showing the most common genes and DNA. None of the V and J calls come from the authors' own analysis; TCRdb made them. The sample includes 250,000 to 300,000 distinct CDR3 sequences, with 15% to 20% observed a single time. Together, the top ten hold 22% of the sample.

Ficoll-Paque density gradient centrifugation was the method used to isolate PBMCs. The sequencing sample was made of PBMCs or a T cell subset sorted from them (not recorded which). Recombination connected TRBV12-3 or TRBV12-4 to TRBJ2-5; TRBD2 matches 7 bases in the middle. The receptor was derived from a man aged 18 to 29 who had mild COVID-19 (a few samples of this study predate the infection). The sample titles of this study are shuffled in the database, so cell type and time point are left out; the donor was told from shared clones. DNA sequence: TGTGCCAGCAGTCGCAGAGTCACGGGAGGGACCCAGTACTTC. It specifies CASSRRVTGGTQYF.